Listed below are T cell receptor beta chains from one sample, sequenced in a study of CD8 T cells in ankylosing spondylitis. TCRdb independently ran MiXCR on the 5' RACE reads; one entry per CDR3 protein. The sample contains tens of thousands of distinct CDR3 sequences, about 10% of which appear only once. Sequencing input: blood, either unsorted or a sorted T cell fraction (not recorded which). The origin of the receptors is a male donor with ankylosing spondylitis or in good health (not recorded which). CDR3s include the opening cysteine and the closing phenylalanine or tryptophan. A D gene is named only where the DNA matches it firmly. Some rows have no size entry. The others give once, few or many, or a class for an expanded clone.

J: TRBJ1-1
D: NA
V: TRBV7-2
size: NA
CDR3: CASSFNGNTEAFF
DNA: TGTGCCAGCAGCTTCAACGGGAACACTGAAGCTTTCTTT

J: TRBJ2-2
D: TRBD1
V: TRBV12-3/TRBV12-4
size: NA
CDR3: CASSFGTGDTGELFF
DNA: TGTGCCAGCAGTTTTGGGACAGGGGACACCGGGGAGCTGTTTTTT

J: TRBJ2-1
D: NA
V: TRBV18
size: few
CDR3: CASSPSLVDEQFF
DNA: TGTGCCAGCTCACCCTCACTAGTTGATGAGCAGTTCTTC

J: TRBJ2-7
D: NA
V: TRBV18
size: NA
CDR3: CASSPGLAGVYEQYF
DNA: TGTGCCAGCTCACCAGGACTCGCCGGAGTCTACGAGCAGTACTTC

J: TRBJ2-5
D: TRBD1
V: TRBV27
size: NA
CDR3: CASRKQGAGETQYF
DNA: TGTGCCAGCAGGAAACAGGGGGCAGGAGAGACCCAGTACTTC

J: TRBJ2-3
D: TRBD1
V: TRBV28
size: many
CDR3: CASSYGQGAGTDTQYF
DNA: TGTGCCAGCAGTTACGGACAGGGGGCAGGCACAGATACGCAGTATTTT

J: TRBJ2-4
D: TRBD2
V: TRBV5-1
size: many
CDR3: CASSLEVAGHKNIQYF
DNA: TGCGCCAGCAGCTTGGAAGTAGCGGGACACAAAAACATTCAGTACTTC

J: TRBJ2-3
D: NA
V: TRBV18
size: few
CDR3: CASSPYPSDTQYF
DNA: TGTGCCAGCTCACCTTATCCTTCAGATACGCAGTATTTT

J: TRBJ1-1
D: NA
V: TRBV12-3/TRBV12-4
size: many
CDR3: CASSLDVRTEAFF
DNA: TGTGCCAGCAGTTTAGACGTCCGCACTGAAGCTTTCTTT

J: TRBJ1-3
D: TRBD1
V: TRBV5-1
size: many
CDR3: CASSPSGQGSLGNTIYF
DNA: TGCGCCAGCAGCCCTTCGGGACAGGGCTCCTTGGGAAACACCATATATTTT

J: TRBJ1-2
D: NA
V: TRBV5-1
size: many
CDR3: CASSLDSQAYGYTF
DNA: TGCGCCAGCAGCTTGGATTCCCAGGCCTATGGCTACACCTTC

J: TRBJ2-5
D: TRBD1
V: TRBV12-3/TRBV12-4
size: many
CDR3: CASSLTRTGGVETQYF
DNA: TGTGCCAGCAGTCTGACTAGGACAGGGGGCGTTGAGACCCAGTACTTC

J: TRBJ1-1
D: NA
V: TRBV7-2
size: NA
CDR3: CASSSTGTTEAFF
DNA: TGTGCCAGCAGCTCCACAGGGACCACTGAAGCTTTCTTT

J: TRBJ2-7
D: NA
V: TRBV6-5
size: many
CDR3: CASSYDGRVKYF
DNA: TGTGCCAGCAGTTACGACGGGCGTGTGAAGTACTTC